The rows below give T cell receptor beta chains drawn from one sample of a study of Graves' ophthalmopathy and Graves' hyperthyroidism. In TCRdb, the multiplex PCR reads were re-called with MiXCR into one record per CDR3 protein. The data hold 400,000 to 450,000 distinct CDR3 sequences, with approximately 21% observed a single time. The sample taken for sequencing was peripheral blood. Receptors originate from a woman aged 18-29 years with stable Graves' hyperthyroidism. Each CDR3 is given with its conserved first and last residue. The D gene is left open where the match is weak. Rows may omit the clone size; those that give it use once, few, many or a size class.

j_call: TRBJ1-5; d_call: -; clone_size: -; v_call: TRBV27; cdr3_aa: CASTSRVGSNQPQHF; cdr3_nt: TGTGCCAGCACCAGCCGGGTTGGAAGCAATCAGCCCCAGCATTTT
j_call: TRBJ2-5; d_call: TRBD2; clone_size: many; v_call: TRBV11-1; cdr3_aa: CASSADGTREETQYF; cdr3_nt: TGTGCCAGCAGCGCGGACGGGACTAGGGAAGAGACCCAGTACTTC
j_call: TRBJ2-7; d_call: -; clone_size: many; v_call: TRBV11-2; cdr3_aa: CASSLVGLADTYEQYF; cdr3_nt: TGTGCCAGCAGCTTAGTTGGATTAGCGGACACATACGAGCAGTACTTC
j_call: TRBJ1-6; d_call: -; clone_size: many; v_call: TRBV7-2; cdr3_aa: CASSLIGGGNSPLHF; cdr3_nt: TGTGCCAGCAGCTTAATTGGGGGAGGGAATTCACCCCTCCACTTT
j_call: TRBJ1-2; d_call: -; clone_size: -; v_call: TRBV15; cdr3_aa: CATSSGPRDGYTF; cdr3_nt: TGTGCCACCAGCAGTGGACCCCGAGATGGCTACACCTTC
j_call: TRBJ1-6; d_call: -; clone_size: few; v_call: TRBV6-1; cdr3_aa: CASSGQAGFSPLHF; cdr3_nt: TGTGCCAGCAGTGGACAGGCAGGATTTTCACCCCTCCACTTT
j_call: TRBJ2-7; d_call: TRBD1; clone_size: many; v_call: TRBV7-9; cdr3_aa: CASSSPDRGVVEQYF; cdr3_nt: TGTGCCAGCAGTTCCCCTGACAGGGGGGTCGTCGAGCAGTACTTC
j_call: TRBJ2-5; d_call: -; clone_size: -; v_call: TRBV6-1; cdr3_aa: CASSVGMGETQYF; cdr3_nt: TGTGCCAGCAGTGTAGGAATGGGGGAGACCCAGTACTTC
j_call: TRBJ2-5; d_call: TRBD2; clone_size: -; v_call: TRBV28; cdr3_aa: CASSFRAGRAGEETQYF; cdr3_nt: TGTGCCAGCAGTTTTCGTGCCGGGAGGGCCGGTGAGGAGACCCAGTACTTC
j_call: TRBJ2-7; d_call: TRBD1; clone_size: -; v_call: TRBV9; cdr3_aa: CASSVGSGQGAYEQYF; cdr3_nt: TGTGCCAGCAGCGTAGGGTCGGGACAGGGGGCCTACGAGCAGTACTTC
j_call: TRBJ2-5; d_call: TRBD2; clone_size: many; v_call: TRBV19; cdr3_aa: CASRWTSGSQETQYF; cdr3_nt: TGTGCCAGTAGATGGACTAGCGGGTCCCAAGAGACCCAGTACTTC
j_call: TRBJ2-5; d_call: TRBD1; clone_size: many; v_call: TRBV7-7; cdr3_aa: CASSLGDRDQETQYF; cdr3_nt: TGTGCTAGCAGCTTAGGTGACAGGGACCAAGAGACCCAGTACTTC
j_call: TRBJ1-6; d_call: -; clone_size: -; v_call: TRBV12-3/TRBV12-4; cdr3_aa: CASTILQHSSYNSPLHF; cdr3_nt: TGTGCCAGCACCATCCTACAGCACAGCTCCTATAATTCACCCCTCCACTTT
j_call: TRBJ2-2; d_call: -; clone_size: -; v_call: TRBV30; cdr3_aa: CAWDPPNTGELFF; cdr3_nt: TGTGCCTGGGACCCCCCAAACACCGGGGAGCTGTTTTTT
j_call: TRBJ1-5; d_call: -; clone_size: many; v_call: TRBV15; cdr3_aa: CATSRDRQPNQPQHF; cdr3_nt: TGTGCCACCAGCAGAGATCGACAGCCTAATCAGCCCCAGCATTTT
j_call: TRBJ2-7; d_call: -; clone_size: many; v_call: TRBV20-1; cdr3_aa: CSAGQSYEQYF; cdr3_nt: TGCAGTGCTGGTCAGTCCTACGAGCAGTACTTC
j_call: TRBJ2-5; d_call: -; clone_size: -; v_call: TRBV20-1; cdr3_aa: CSASSDSQETQYF; cdr3_nt: TGCAGTGCTAGTTCTGACAGCCAAGAGACCCAGTACTTC
j_call: TRBJ2-6; d_call: TRBD1; clone_size: -; v_call: TRBV11-2; cdr3_aa: CASSFGTGGFSGANVLTF; cdr3_nt: TGTGCCAGCAGCTTCGGGACAGGGGGATTCTCTGGGGCCAACGTCCTGACTTTC
j_call: TRBJ1-2; d_call: -; clone_size: -; v_call: TRBV6-5; cdr3_aa: CASSSFSDSLNYGYTF; cdr3_nt: TGTGCCAGCAGTTCATTCTCGGACAGTTTAAACTATGGCTACACCTTC
j_call: TRBJ2-7; d_call: TRBD2; clone_size: many; v_call: TRBV6-1; cdr3_aa: CASRTPLREEQYF; cdr3_nt: TGTGCCAGCAGGACCCCGCTGCGGGAGGAGCAGTACTTC
j_call: TRBJ1-5; d_call: -; clone_size: many; v_call: TRBV20-1; cdr3_aa: CSARRAGLGPQHF; cdr3_nt: TGCAGTGCTAGAAGAGCGGGTTTAGGGCCCCAGCATTTT
j_call: TRBJ1-2; d_call: -; clone_size: many; v_call: TRBV19; cdr3_aa: CASTGPRTVYGYTF; cdr3_nt: TGTGCCAGTACCGGCCCCCGGACGGTCTATGGCTACACCTTC
j_call: TRBJ2-7; d_call: TRBD2; clone_size: many; v_call: TRBV6-5; cdr3_aa: CASSYSTSGRHEQYF; cdr3_nt: TGTGCCAGCAGTTACTCGACTAGCGGGAGGCACGAGCAGTACTTC
j_call: TRBJ1-1; d_call: -; clone_size: once; v_call: TRBV30; cdr3_aa: CAWSDMAWTDAFF; cdr3_nt: TGTGCCTGGAGTGACATGGCGTGGACTGATGCTTTCTTT
j_call: TRBJ2-3; d_call: TRBD2; clone_size: many; v_call: TRBV15; cdr3_aa: CATSRDRIAGSTDTQYF; cdr3_nt: TGTGCCACCAGCAGAGATCGGATAGCGGGTTCCACAGATACGCAGTATTTT
j_call: TRBJ1-1; d_call: -; clone_size: many; v_call: TRBV5-1; cdr3_aa: CASSLAAGAEAFF; cdr3_nt: TGCGCCAGCAGCTTGGCTGCGGGGGCTGAAGCTTTCTTT
j_call: TRBJ2-7; d_call: TRBD2; clone_size: many; v_call: TRBV6-5; cdr3_aa: CASSYGRGGHEQYF; cdr3_nt: TGTGCCAGCAGTTACGGCCGCGGGGGGCACGAGCAGTACTTC
j_call: TRBJ2-2; d_call: TRBD2; clone_size: many; v_call: TRBV20-1; cdr3_aa: CSAPVVLAGVRTGELFF; cdr3_nt: TGCAGTGCCCCTGTGGTACTAGCGGGAGTACGGACCGGGGAGCTGTTTTTT
j_call: TRBJ2-7; d_call: -; clone_size: many; v_call: TRBV5-1; cdr3_aa: CASSLTTYEQYF; cdr3_nt: TGCGCCAGCAGCTTAACCACCTACGAGCAGTACTTC
j_call: TRBJ2-6; d_call: -; clone_size: many; v_call: TRBV2; cdr3_aa: CASSSRNGANVLTF; cdr3_nt: TGTGCCAGCAGTTCTCGGAATGGGGCCAACGTCCTGACTTTC
j_call: TRBJ2-2; d_call: TRBD2; clone_size: many; v_call: TRBV10-3; cdr3_aa: CAISDGSGRNTGELFF; cdr3_nt: TGTGCCATCAGTGATGGTAGCGGGAGGAACACCGGGGAGCTGTTTTTT
j_call: TRBJ1-2; d_call: -; clone_size: -; v_call: TRBV6-1; cdr3_aa: CASLLGGGVYGYTF; cdr3_nt: TGTGCCTCTCTCCTTGGGGGAGGCGTCTATGGCTACACCTTC
j_call: TRBJ2-2; d_call: -; clone_size: -; v_call: TRBV12-3/TRBV12-4; cdr3_aa: CASITHGTDGELFF; cdr3_nt: TGTGCCAGCATCACACATGGCACAGACGGGGAGCTGTTTTTT
j_call: TRBJ1-1; d_call: -; clone_size: few; v_call: TRBV30; cdr3_aa: CAWTEGIHTEAFF; cdr3_nt: TGTGCCTGGACCGAGGGGATCCACACTGAAGCTTTCTTT
j_call: TRBJ2-1; d_call: TRBD2; clone_size: -; v_call: TRBV6-1; cdr3_aa: CASTTGLGSSYNEQFF; cdr3_nt: TGTGCCAGCACCACGGGACTAGGGAGCTCCTACAATGAGCAGTTCTTC
j_call: TRBJ1-1; d_call: TRBD1; clone_size: many; v_call: TRBV7-2; cdr3_aa: CASSLAGQGRTEAFF; cdr3_nt: TGTGCCAGCAGCTTAGCCGGACAGGGACGAACTGAAGCTTTCTTT
j_call: TRBJ2-6; d_call: -; clone_size: many; v_call: TRBV7-2; cdr3_aa: CASSPGRGFSGANVLTF; cdr3_nt: TGTGCCAGCAGCCCCGGCAGGGGCTTCTCTGGGGCCAACGTCCTGACTTTC
j_call: TRBJ1-1; d_call: -; clone_size: many; v_call: TRBV12-3/TRBV12-4; cdr3_aa: CASRPDMAEAFF; cdr3_nt: TGTGCCAGCAGGCCAGACATGGCTGAAGCTTTCTTT
j_call: TRBJ2-6; d_call: -; clone_size: many; v_call: TRBV15; cdr3_aa: CATSRLMGGANVLTF; cdr3_nt: TGTGCCACCAGCAGGCTCATGGGTGGGGCCAACGTCCTGACTTTC
j_call: TRBJ2-5; d_call: -; clone_size: many; v_call: TRBV29-1; cdr3_aa: CTSGGGRYKRPQYF; cdr3_nt: TGCACCTCTGGAGGGGGACGTTACAAGAGACCCCAGTACTTC
j_call: TRBJ2-7; d_call: TRBD1; clone_size: few; v_call: TRBV6-1; cdr3_aa: CASGGQGTESSYEQYF; cdr3_nt: TGTGCCAGCGGTGGACAGGGGACCGAAAGCTCCTACGAGCAGTACTTC